This TCR beta chain emerged from a study of CD8 T cells in Susac syndrome. Study observations and caveats: The CD4+ T cell repertoires from Susac syndrome exhibited no clonal expansion.

When the RNA was reverse transcribed, random hexamers were used with an input of about 0.5 to 1 ug. TCRdb called the immunoSEQ multiplex PCR reads again in MiXCR, with one record for every CDR3 protein. The table has some 200,000 distinct CDR3 sequences, approximately 94% seen once. This clonotype has a single count. Its matching antigen is unknown. Germline V gene lookup returns CDR1 LGHDT and CDR2 YNNKEL (reference sequence). The CDR3 loop spans 15 amino acids. The V gene end was trimmed by 4 bases and the J gene end by 5 bases; junction bases not matched to a gene: 4. Bulk CD8+ and CD4+ cells came from magnetic negative isolation; CD8+ TEMRA by FACS.

The chain couples TRBV3-1 to TRBJ2-1; TRBD1 matches 11 bases. The receptor was derived from a human donor with Susac syndrome. The specimen sequenced was CD4+ T cells from PBMCs. Written as DNA, the CDR3 is TGTGCCAGCAGCCCCGGGACAGGGGGACACAATGAGCAGTTCTTC. This codes for CASSPGTGGHNEQFF.